Given below is one T cell receptor beta chain in context. This clone has just a few counts. The target of this receptor is not known. There are no base qualities to consult, and no much larger clone falls within one base. The sample belongs to a study of shared T cell receptors in the human thymus (dated by TCRdb to the early 2020s). With regard to the full study: The study examined how self-reactive, shared T-cell receptor alpha chains are generated in the human thymus.

CDR1 SGHVT and CDR2 SQSDAQ were looked up in the germline V gene. V loses 7 bases of germline sequence and J loses 2 bases, and the interval between the two ends is 23 bases. CDR3 length: 17 amino acids, cysteine to phenylalanine. Only the CDR3 DNA stays, 51 bases, in frame from base 1. Libraries came from the immunoSEQ multiplex PCR assay. TCRdb stores this immuneACCESS table with in-frame sequences only. Part of the clones is absent; in the studies checked, under half of the shortfall reflects unresolved V genes, and no reason is known for the rest. The sample table contains 600,000 to 900,000 clones; only one count was recorded for 70% to 90% of them. The leading ten clones occupy roughly 0.01% of the sample. These records were also assigned to another study, of human thymus T cells. Per that second paper: Immunologically healthy infants undergoing open corrective cardiac surgery for congenital heart defects in Finland were used as donors. Thymus tissue was collected as surgical resects that were removed during corrective cardiac surgery. Biased V and J gene segment usage appeared to be present in both thymic and peripheral blood repertoires. Highly overlapping thymic TCR repertoires among unrelated individuals were reported in the related research. The study used eight infant thymus samples plus four related peripheral blood samples to characterize TCR alpha and beta repertoires. The infant donors were about 6 to 244 days old, and the cohort included six or seven males and two females. Thymocytes were mechanically released from the tissue and were stored as pellets of about 9-33 million cells at -70 degrees C. Genomic DNA was extracted from frozen cell pellets with a QIAsymphony instrument. The immunoSEQ multiplex PCR assay was used to amplify the TCRB and TCRAD loci from a standardized quantity of quality-controlled genomic DNA. The amplicons spanned the V(D)J region and were long enough to cover the CDR3 and allow V and J genes to be identified. Amplicon sequencing was performed on an Illumina platform through the commercial immunoSEQ service. Primer bias and sequencing errors were corrected using previously described methods, and TCRAD and TCRB definitions followed the IMGT database. Analysis of the repertoires was done with immunoSEQ Analyzer 3.0 and VDJTools and included basic statistics, V/J segment usage, diversity estimates, rarefaction and pairwise overlap. Diversity was estimated using the Chao1, ChaoE, Efron-Thisted, Shannon and inverse Simpson indices, and was also estimated on datasets down-sampled to the size of the smallest sample. For repertoire overlap, CDR3 nucleotide sequence, V gene and J gene had to match strictly, and clustering was done by Jaccard-based multidimensional scaling. On average, about 810,000 unique TCRB clonotypes were obtained from thymus samples, compared with about 84,000 from blood samples.

The sequence is built from TRBV7-4 and TRBJ1-1, with the D gene call left open. The receptor comes from a girl under three years old with a congenital heart defect. Donor details come from another sample of the same person, matched by shared clones. Sequencing was done on a sample of thymocytes. CDR3 loop: CASNPLQTSLKNTEAFF. The base sequence is TGTGCCAGCAACCCTCTCCAGACTTCCCTAAAAAACACTGAAGCTTTCTTT.